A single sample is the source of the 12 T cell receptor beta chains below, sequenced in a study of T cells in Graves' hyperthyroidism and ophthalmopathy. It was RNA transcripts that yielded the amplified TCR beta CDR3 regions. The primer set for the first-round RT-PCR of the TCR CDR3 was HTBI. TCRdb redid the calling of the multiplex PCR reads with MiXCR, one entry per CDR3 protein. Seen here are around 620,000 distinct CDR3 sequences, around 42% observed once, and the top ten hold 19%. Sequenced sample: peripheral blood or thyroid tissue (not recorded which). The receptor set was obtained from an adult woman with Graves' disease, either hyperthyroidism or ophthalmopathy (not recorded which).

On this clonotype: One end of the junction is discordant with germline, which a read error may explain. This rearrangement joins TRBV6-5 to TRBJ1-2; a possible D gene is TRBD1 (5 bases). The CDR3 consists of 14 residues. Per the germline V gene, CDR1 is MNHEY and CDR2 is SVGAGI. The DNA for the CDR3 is TGTGCCAGCAGTGAAGCGGTGGGGGACTATGGCCACACCTTC. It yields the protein CASSEAVGDYGHTF.

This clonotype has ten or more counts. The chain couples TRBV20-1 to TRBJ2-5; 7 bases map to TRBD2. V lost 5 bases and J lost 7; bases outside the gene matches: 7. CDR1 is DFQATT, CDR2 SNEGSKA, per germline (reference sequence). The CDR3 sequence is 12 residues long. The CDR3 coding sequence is TGCAGTGCTCCTCGGACTAGTGCGACCCAGTACTTC. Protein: CSAPRTSATQYF.

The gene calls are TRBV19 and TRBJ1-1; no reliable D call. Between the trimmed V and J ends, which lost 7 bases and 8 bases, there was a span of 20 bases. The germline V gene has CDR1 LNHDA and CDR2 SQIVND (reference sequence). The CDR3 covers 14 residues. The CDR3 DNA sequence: TGTGCCAGTACCAACGACGGAGGGAGCCCCGAAGCTTTCTTT. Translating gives CASTNDGGSPEAFF. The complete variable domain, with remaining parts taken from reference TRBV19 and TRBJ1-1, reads DGGITQSPKYLFRKEGQNVTLSCEQNLNHDAMYWYRQDPGQGLRLIYYSQIVNDFQKGDIAEGYSVSREKKESFPLTVTSAQKNPTAFYLCASTNDGGSPEAFFGQGTRLTVV.

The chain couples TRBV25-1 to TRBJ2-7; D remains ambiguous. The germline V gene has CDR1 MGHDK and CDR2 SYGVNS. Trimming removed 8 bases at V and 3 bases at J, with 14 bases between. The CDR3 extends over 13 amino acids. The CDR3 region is CASGAPVVYEQYF. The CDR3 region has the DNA TGTGCCAGCGGCGCTCCCGTGGTCTACGAGCAGTACTTC.

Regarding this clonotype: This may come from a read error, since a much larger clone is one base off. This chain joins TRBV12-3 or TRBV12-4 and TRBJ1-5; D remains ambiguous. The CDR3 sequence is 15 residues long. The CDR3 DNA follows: TGTGCCGGCAGTTGGTCCGCCGGGGGCAATCAGCCCCAGCATTTT. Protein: CAGSWSAGGNQPQHF.

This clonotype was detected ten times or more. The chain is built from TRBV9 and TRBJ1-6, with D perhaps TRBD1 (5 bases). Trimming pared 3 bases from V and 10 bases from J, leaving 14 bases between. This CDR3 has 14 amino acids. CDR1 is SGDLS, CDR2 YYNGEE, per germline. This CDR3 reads CASSDGPGQSPLHF. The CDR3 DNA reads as TGTGCCAGCAGCGACGGGCCAGGGCAGTCACCCCTCCACTTT.

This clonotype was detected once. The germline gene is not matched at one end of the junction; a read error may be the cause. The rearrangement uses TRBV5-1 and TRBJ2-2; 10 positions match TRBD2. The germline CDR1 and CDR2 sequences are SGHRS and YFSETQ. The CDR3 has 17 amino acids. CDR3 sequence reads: CASSFAVAGGTAGELFF. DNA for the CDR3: TGTGCCAGCAGCTTCGCAGTAGCGGGAGGAACGGCCGGGGAGCTGTTTTTT.

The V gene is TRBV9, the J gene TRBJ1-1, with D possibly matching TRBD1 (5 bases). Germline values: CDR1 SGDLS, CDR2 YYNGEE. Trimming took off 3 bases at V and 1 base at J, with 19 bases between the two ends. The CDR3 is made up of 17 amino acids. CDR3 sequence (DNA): TGTGCCAGCAGCGACCATAGGGACGAGGGTTCGAACACTGAAGCTTTCTTT. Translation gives CASSDHRDEGSNTEAFF.

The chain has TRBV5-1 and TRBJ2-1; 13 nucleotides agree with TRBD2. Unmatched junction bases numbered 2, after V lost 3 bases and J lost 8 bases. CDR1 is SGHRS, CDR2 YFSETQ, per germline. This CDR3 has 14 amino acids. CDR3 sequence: CASSSTSGRDEQFF. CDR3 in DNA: TGCGCCAGCAGCTCAACTAGCGGGAGGGATGAGCAGTTCTTC.

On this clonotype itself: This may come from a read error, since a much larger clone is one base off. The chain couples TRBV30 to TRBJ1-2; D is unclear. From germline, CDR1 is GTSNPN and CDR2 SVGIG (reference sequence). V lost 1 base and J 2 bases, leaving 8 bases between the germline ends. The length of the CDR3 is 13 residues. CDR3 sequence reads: CAWSDAGNYGYTF. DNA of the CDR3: TGTGCCTGGAGTGACGCAGGCAACTATGGCTACACCTTC. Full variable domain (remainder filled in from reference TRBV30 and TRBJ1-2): SQTIHQWPATLVQPVGSPLSLECTVEGTSNPNLYWYRQAAGRGLQLLFYSVGIGQISSEVPQNLSASRPQDRQFILSSKKLLLSDSGFYLCAWSDAGNYGYTFGSGTRLTVV.

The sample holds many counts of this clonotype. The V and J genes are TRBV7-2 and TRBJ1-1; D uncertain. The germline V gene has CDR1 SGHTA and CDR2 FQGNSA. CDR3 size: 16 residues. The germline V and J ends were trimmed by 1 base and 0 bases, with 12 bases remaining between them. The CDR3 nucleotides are TGTGCCAGCAGCTTAGATCTGGGCAGTATGAACACTGAAGCTTTCTTT. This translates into CASSLDLGSMNTEAFF.

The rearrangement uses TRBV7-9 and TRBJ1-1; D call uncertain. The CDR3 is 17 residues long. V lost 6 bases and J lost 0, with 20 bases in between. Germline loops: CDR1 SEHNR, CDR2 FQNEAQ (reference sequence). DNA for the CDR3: TGTGCCAGCAGTAAAGGTCTCAGGTTTGGAATGAACACTGAAGCTTTCTTT. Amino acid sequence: CASSKGLRFGMNTEAFF. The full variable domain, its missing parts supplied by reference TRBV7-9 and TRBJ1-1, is DTGVSQNPRHKITKRGQNVTFRCDPISEHNRLYWYRQTLGQGPEFLTYFQNEAQLEKSRLLSDRFSAERPKGSFSTLEIQRTEQGDSAMYLCASSKGLRFGMNTEAFFGQGTRLTVV.